Sequencing of this T cell receptor beta chain was carried out in a study of OX40 agonist ivuxolimab in advanced cancers. Study background: Patients received the agonistic anti-OX40 (CD134) antibody ivuxolimab. Patients enrolled in dose escalation were diagnosed with hepatocellular carcinoma, melanoma, renal cell or head and neck cancer. Patients were 82.7% male with ages roughly 23 to 85, mean about 60.

CDR3 size: 15 residues. Germline V gives CDR1 SGDLS, CDR2 YYNGEE. V lost 5 bases and J 0 bases, leaving 12 bases between the germline ends. Produced via immunoSEQ multiplex PCR; TCRdb's table is partial and in-frame only. This repertoire shows tens of thousands of clones, under 95% found once; its top ten account for 0.4% to 0.55%. The chain joins TRBV9 to TRBJ2-1, with no clear D. Sequencing was performed on CD4+ or CD8+ T cells sorted from blood, taken in a trial of the OX40 agonist ivuxolimab. The receptor comes from an adult with an advanced solid tumor such as melanoma, head and neck, liver or kidney cancer. The chain's CDR3 is CASSVGAFSYNEQFF. CDR3 DNA: TGTGCCAGCAGTGTGGGTGCTTTCTCCTACAATGAGCAGTTCTTC. Combining the CDR3 with reference TRBV9 and TRBJ2-1 gives the whole variable domain DSGVTQTPKHLITATGQRVTLRCSPRSGDLSVYWYQQSLDQGLQFLIQYYNGEERAKGNILERFSAQQFPDLHSELNLSSLELGDSALYFCASSVGAFSYNEQFFGPGTRLTVL.